This TCR beta chain is from a study of blood T cell repertoires in COVID-19. The CDR3 extends over 14 amino acids. Per the germline V gene, CDR1 is MGHRA and CDR2 is YSYEKL. V shed 1 base and J shed 8 bases, with 13 bases lying between them. Profiling relied on immunoSEQ multiplex PCR, and the TCRdb table lists in-frame clones only, not all of them. The sample has 150,000 to 200,000 clones; approximately 87% are singletons. Sequencing used peripheral blood. This sequence originates from a woman aged 60-75 years with COVID-19, enrolled during active disease. The chain has TRBV4-1 and TRBJ2-3; maybe TRBD2 (6 bases). The CDR3 protein is CASSQAEGFSTQYF. Written as DNA, the CDR3 is TGCGCCAGCAGCCAAGCGGAGGGGTTTAGTACGCAGTATTTT.